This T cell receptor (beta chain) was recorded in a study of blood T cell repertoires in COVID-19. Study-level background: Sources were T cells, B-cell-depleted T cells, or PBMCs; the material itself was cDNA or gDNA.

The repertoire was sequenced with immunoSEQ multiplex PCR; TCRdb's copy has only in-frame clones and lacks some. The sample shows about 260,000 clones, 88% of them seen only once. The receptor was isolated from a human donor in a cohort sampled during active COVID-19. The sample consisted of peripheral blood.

The chain's CDR3 is CASSSRVSYEQYF. The CDR3 coding sequence is TGTGCCAGCAGCTCTCGGGTCTCCTACGAGCAGTACTTC. The chain employs TRBV11-2 and TRBJ2-7; D is uncertain. The germline CDR1 and CDR2 sequences are SGHAT and FQNNGV. The CDR3 contains 13 residues. The V end lost 4 bases, the J end lost 0 bases, and 7 bases lay between the germline ends.